This entry describes one T cell receptor (beta chain). The antigen is undetermined. TCRdb analysed the 5' RACE reads with MiXCR anew, one entry per CDR3 protein. The sample lists fewer than 20,000 distinct CDR3 sequences, 6.5% seen once, with under 4.5% in the top ten. The CDR3 sequence is 12 residues long. Germline loops: CDR1 WSHSY, CDR2 SAAADI. Trimming took 4 bases from V and 3 from J, leaving 7 bases between them. Regarding time point: sample taken at primary tumor resection. Samples were obtained from 65 to 80 donors, all untreated early-stage non-small cell lung cancer patients. Extraction of whole RNA from tumor, nontumor lung or frozen PBMC preceded unsorted sequencing. The data originate from a study of spatial heterogeneity in lung cancer. Study results and limitations: Nonsynonymous mutation counts, ubiquitous and regional, were tracked by the respective counts of ubiquitous and regional expanded TCRs. It was found that expanded intratumoral alpha and beta TCR counts tracked tumor mutation counts. Approximately 7% of tumor T cells for alpha chains and about 12% for beta chains were estimated to be covered.

The receptor was derived from a female donor with early-stage non-small cell lung cancer. The sequencing here drew on lung tumor tissue, taken at surgery. The rearrangement links TRBV10-2 to TRBJ2-7; D might be TRBD2 (5 bases). The CDR3 sequence is CASSAAGYEQYF. Written as DNA, the CDR3 is TGCGCCAGCAGTGCCGCGGGCTACGAGCAGTACTTC.